This is a list of T cell receptor beta chains from one sample in a study of OX40 agonist ivuxolimab in advanced cancers. Assay: immunoSEQ multiplex PCR; the TCRdb copy retains only in-frame clones and omits some. The sample has approximately 15,000 clones, 85% to 95% seen once. Material: CD4+ or CD8+ T cells sorted from blood, obtained in a trial of the OX40 agonist ivuxolimab. Receptors were obtained from an adult with an advanced solid tumor such as melanoma, head and neck, liver or kidney cancer. Both conserved end residues are part of each CDR3. A D gene is named only where the DNA matches it firmly. Clone size, where shown, is once, few, many, or a class for clones that have expanded.

CDR3 protein	CDR3 DNA	V gene	clone size	J gene	D gene
CASSKGAGELFF	TGTGCCAGCAGCAAAGGGGCCGGGGAGCTGTTTTTT	TRBV27	NA	TRBJ2-2	NA
CASSLWTVTFTDTQYF	TGTGCCAGCAGCTTGTGGACAGTAACTTTCACAGATACGCAGTATTTT	TRBV7-2	NA	TRBJ2-3	NA
CASRGGIYEQYF	TGCGCCAGCAGGGGGGGCATCTACGAGCAGTACTTC	TRBV10-2	NA	TRBJ2-7	NA
CASSYSGAILYEQYF	TGTGCCAGCAGTTACTCCGGGGCCATTCTCTACGAGCAGTACTTC	TRBV6-5	NA	TRBJ2-7	NA
CASSFMLRDRRTDTQYF	TGTGCCAGCAGCTTTATGCTCCGGGACAGGAGAACAGATACGCAGTATTTT	TRBV7-2	NA	TRBJ2-3	TRBD1
CASSIAKGATYEQYF	TGTGCCAGTAGTATAGCGAAGGGGGCTACTTACGAGCAGTACTTC	TRBV19	once	TRBJ2-7	TRBD1
CASSSNRPEQYF	TGTGCCAGCAGCTCAAACAGGCCCGAGCAGTACTTC	TRBV11-3	NA	TRBJ2-7	NA
CASSLVVGGADQPQHF	TGTGCCAGCAGCTTAGTAGTTGGGGGGGCTGATCAGCCCCAGCATTTT	TRBV7-2	NA	TRBJ1-5	NA
CASSQGDSNTEAFF	TGCGCCAGCAGCCAAGGGGACTCGAACACTGAAGCTTTCTTT	TRBV4-3	NA	TRBJ1-1	NA
CASSQALAGSSYEQYF	TGCGCCAGCAGCCAAGCACTAGCGGGGAGCTCCTACGAGCAGTACTTC	TRBV4-3	NA	TRBJ2-7	TRBD2
CASSLQGSGYGYTF	TGTGCCAGTAGTCTGCAGGGGAGTGGCTATGGCTACACCTTC	TRBV19	few	TRBJ1-2	NA
CASSQDLGGLQPQHF	TGCGCCAGCAGCCAAGATTTGGGGGGCCTTCAGCCCCAGCATTTT	TRBV4-1	NA	TRBJ1-5	NA
CASSLGSGVEAFF	TGTGCCAGCAGCTTGGGCTCTGGGGTTGAAGCTTTCTTT	TRBV5-6	NA	TRBJ1-1	NA
CASSEGQIYGYTF	TGTGCCAGCAGCGAAGGACAGATCTATGGCTACACCTTC	TRBV13	NA	TRBJ1-2	NA
CASTRTQETQYF	TGTGCCAGCACCAGGACACAAGAGACCCAGTACTTC	TRBV28	NA	TRBJ2-5	NA
CASSLRRTEQYF	TGTGCCAGCAGCTTGCGCCGGACCGAGCAGTACTTC	TRBV5-6	NA	TRBJ2-7	NA
CASFSGGDSPLHF	TGTGCCAGCTTTTCAGGGGGCGATTCACCCCTCCACTTT	TRBV18	NA	TRBJ1-6	TRBD1
CAWSGQAYNYGYTF	TGTGCCTGGAGTGGACAGGCGTATAACTATGGCTACACCTTC	TRBV30	NA	TRBJ1-2	NA
CASSDRQGYNTGELFF	TGTGCCAGCAGTGACCGACAGGGGTATAACACCGGGGAGCTGTTTTTT	TRBV6-1	NA	TRBJ2-2	TRBD1
CASSGVGAERAYEQYF	TGTGCCAGCAGCGGAGTAGGGGCGGAACGAGCCTACGAGCAGTACTTC	TRBV7-9	NA	TRBJ2-7	NA
CAISDEARKVFF	TGTGCCATCAGTGATGAGGCCCGTAAGGTGTTTTTT	TRBV10-3	NA	TRBJ1-4	NA
CASSLPKTRFEETQYF	TGTGCCAGCAGCTTACCCAAGACTAGATTTGAAGAGACCCAGTACTTC	TRBV7-8	NA	TRBJ2-5	NA
CASSPLAGGDNEQFF	TGTGCCAGCAGCCCTTTAGCGGGGGGAGACAATGAGCAGTTCTTC	TRBV6-5	once	TRBJ2-1	TRBD2
CAWSLGQGADTQYF	TGTGCCTGGAGTCTGGGACAGGGCGCAGATACGCAGTATTTT	TRBV30	NA	TRBJ2-3	TRBD1
CASSLDRGGLRTQYF	TGTGCCAGCAGCTTAGATCGGGGGGGGCTCAGGACCCAGTACTTC	TRBV11-3	once	TRBJ2-5	TRBD2
CASSQLGRVEEKLFF	TGTGCCAGCAGCCAACTGGGCAGGGTTGAGGAAAAACTGTTTTTT	TRBV28	NA	TRBJ1-4	NA
CASSLDPNDSSNRYTF	TGTGCCAGCAGCTTAGACCCAAACGACAGCTCTAATCGCTACACCTTC	TRBV11-3	NA	TRBJ1-2	NA
CASSSLGGGSTYEQYF	TGTGCCAGCAGTTCCCTGGGCGGGGGGTCAACCTACGAGCAGTACTTC	TRBV27	once	TRBJ2-7	TRBD2
CASSQTGGSVNEQFF	TGTGCCAGCAGCCAGACAGGGGGCAGTGTCAATGAGCAGTTCTTC	TRBV5-6	NA	TRBJ2-1	TRBD1
CAAQEVGGAGNTIYF	TGTGCCGCACAGGAGGTGGGGGGAGCCGGAAACACCATATATTTT	TRBV28	NA	TRBJ1-3	NA
CASSSTGANEQYF	TGTGCCAGTAGTTCGACAGGGGCCAACGAGCAGTACTTC	TRBV19	NA	TRBJ2-7	TRBD1
CASKSDDTGELFF	TGTGCCAGCAAGTCGGACGACACCGGGGAGCTGTTTTTT	TRBV27	few	TRBJ2-2	NA
CASSEFGVGGYGYTF	TGTGCCAGCAGTGAATTCGGGGTCGGCGGCTATGGCTACACCTTC	TRBV6-1	NA	TRBJ1-2	NA
CASSPPGDEQYF	TGTGCCAGCAGTCCCCCGGGGGACGAGCAGTACTTC	TRBV7-9	NA	TRBJ2-7	NA
CASSKRPGGIYNEQFF	TGTGCCAGCAGCAAAAGGCCAGGGGGCATCTACAATGAGCAGTTCTTC	TRBV21-1	NA	TRBJ2-1	NA
CASSLSVGVFGEQYF	TGTGCCAGCAGTTTATCGGTCGGGGTTTTCGGCGAGCAGTACTTC	TRBV27	once	TRBJ2-7	NA
CASSLVQGVNQPQHF	TGTGCCAGCAGCTTGGTCCAGGGGGTCAATCAGCCCCAGCATTTT	TRBV7-6	NA	TRBJ1-5	TRBD1
CASSLGTVEAFF	TGTGCCAGCAGTTTAGGGACAGTCGAAGCTTTCTTT	TRBV28	few	TRBJ1-1	TRBD1
CASSWGPRADQKLFF	TGTGCCAGCAGTTGGGGCCCAAGGGCAGATCAAAAACTGTTTTTT	TRBV27	NA	TRBJ1-4	NA
CASSPGPGSVGYTF	TGTGCCAGCAGCCCGGGGCCCGGGTCTGTAGGCTACACCTTC	TRBV27	NA	TRBJ1-2	NA
CASSFAGQGHTDTQYF	TGTGCCAGCAGTTTTGCAGGACAGGGACACACAGATACGCAGTATTTT	TRBV28	once	TRBJ2-3	TRBD1
CASSSQLQIYTDTQYF	TGTGCCAGCAGCTCCCAGCTCCAGATATACACAGATACGCAGTATTTT	TRBV5-5	NA	TRBJ2-3	NA
CASSQDLGQGKYTQYF	TGTGCCAGCAGCCAAGATTTGGGACAGGGTAAGTATACGCAGTATTTT	TRBV14	NA	TRBJ2-3	TRBD1
CASSLELGADRRDPAFF	TGCGCCAGCAGCCTCGAACTTGGGGCAGATAGAAGGGATCCGGCTTTCTTT	TRBV4-3	NA	TRBJ1-1	NA
CASSRTSGNYNEQFF	TGTGCCAGCAGCCGTACTAGCGGGAACTACAATGAGCAGTTCTTC	TRBV11-3	NA	TRBJ2-1	TRBD2
CASSLTVNNEQFF	TGTGCCAGCAGCTTAACCGTAAACAATGAGCAGTTCTTC	TRBV7-8	NA	TRBJ2-1	NA
CASSSGQGGVYEQYF	TGTGCCAGCAGCTCTGGACAGGGGGGTGTTTACGAGCAGTACTTC	TRBV5-8	NA	TRBJ2-7	TRBD1
CASSLGPSDEQFF	TGTGCCAGCAGCTTAGGACCTAGCGACGAGCAGTTCTTC	TRBV11-2	NA	TRBJ2-1	NA
CASKVGTGVGSYNEQFF	TGTGCCAGTAAAGTCGGGACAGGGGTTGGGTCCTACAATGAGCAGTTCTTC	TRBV19	once	TRBJ2-1	TRBD1
CASTGPGNEQFF	TGTGCCAGCACGGGACCCGGGAATGAGCAGTTCTTC	TRBV27	NA	TRBJ2-1	NA
CASSLRGVTYGYTF	TGTGCCAGCAGTTTAAGAGGCGTGACCTATGGCTACACCTTC	TRBV28	NA	TRBJ1-2	NA
CASSTPPGPAKNIQYF	TGTGCCAGCAGTACTCCCCCCGGGCCAGCCAAAAACATTCAGTACTTC	TRBV28	once	TRBJ2-4	NA
CASSLEEPSSYNEQFF	TGTGCCAGCAGCTTGGAAGAGCCCAGCTCCTACAATGAGCAGTTCTTC	TRBV5-6	once	TRBJ2-1	NA
CASSELAETRNEQFF	TGTGCCAGCAGCGAACTAGCGGAGACGCGGAATGAGCAGTTCTTC	TRBV7-8	medium-sized	TRBJ2-1	TRBD2
CASKGQPGTSGSISDEQYF	TGTGCCAGCAAAGGACAGCCCGGGACTAGCGGGAGTATTTCCGACGAGCAGTACTTC	TRBV28	NA	TRBJ2-7	TRBD2
CASNRRLDTQYF	TGTGCCAGCAACAGACGGCTAGATACGCAGTATTTT	TRBV7-9	NA	TRBJ2-3	NA